These 23 T cell receptor beta chains came from one sample sequenced in a study of shared clonotypes between healthy human individuals. The table came from immunoSEQ multiplex PCR; TCRdb's copy has only in-frame clones and leaves some out. The sample consists of 2 million or so clones, 90% to 95% of them appearing once. Sequences were obtained from naive CD4+ T cells sorted from blood. Subset indicated: CD45RA+ positively selected. The source is a man between 18 and 35 years old in good health.

This rearrangement joins TRBV2 to TRBJ2-7; 10 positions match TRBD1. The germline V gene encodes CDR1 SNHLY and CDR2 FYNNEI. The CDR3 runs to 15 residues. V dropped 6 bases and J dropped 6; count of bases not matched to a gene: 11. CDR3 in DNA: TGTGCCAGCAGCCAATCGACAGGGGGCGCGTCCGAGCAGTACTTC. Its protein product is CASSQSTGGASEQYF.

This clone was seen only once. V and J are TRBV6-1 and TRBJ2-7; D ambiguous. The V end was cut by 7 bases, the J end by 4 bases, with 8 bases between. CDR1 and CDR2 from the germline V gene are MNHNS and SASEGT. The length of the CDR3 is 11 residues. The CDR3 is CASIQEYEQYF. CDR3 DNA: TGTGCCAGCATCCAGGAGTACGAGCAGTACTTC.

The chain uses TRBV6-5 and TRBJ2-7; 10 bases are shared with TRBD1. This CDR3 region has 15 residues. J lost 2 bases, V lost 6 bases, and 7 bases had no gene match. Germline V lookup: CDR1 MNHEY, CDR2 SVGAGI. CDR3 coding DNA: TGTGCCAGCAGCCTCGCCGGGACAGGGGCCTACGAGCAGTACTTC. Residues: CASSLAGTGAYEQYF.

The chain has TRBV6-6 and TRBJ2-7; D might be TRBD2 (6 bases). CDR3 length equals 14 residues. Trimming cost V 5 bases and J 3 bases, with 14 bases left between them. Germline loops: CDR1 MNHNY, CDR2 SVGAGI (reference sequence). CDR3 sequence: CASSRTIDGYEQYF. DNA of the CDR3: TGTGCCAGCAGTCGGACTATAGATGGCTACGAGCAGTACTTC.

The chain combines TRBV28 with TRBJ2-7; 7 bases align to TRBD1. Germline-derived CDR1 and CDR2 are MDHEN and SYDVKM. The junction had 11 bases not matched to a gene; V was cut back by 4 bases and J by 2 bases. The length of the CDR3 is 16 residues. The CDR3 is CASSSKTGIKAYEQYF. The CDR3 coding sequence is TGTGCCAGCAGTTCGAAGACAGGGATAAAAGCCTACGAGCAGTACTTC.

The chain carries TRBV28 and TRBJ2-6; D perhaps matches TRBD2 (5 bases). The CDR3 totals 15 residues. Per the germline V gene, CDR1 is MDHEN and CDR2 is SYDVKM. Trimming shortened V by 2 bases and J by 1 base, and 6 bases separated the two germline ends. CDR3: CASSLPGSGANVLTF. CDR3 nucleotide sequence: TGTGCCAGCAGTTTACCGGGATCTGGGGCCAACGTCCTGACTTTC.

This clone was counted many times. The rearrangement joins TRBV29-1 to TRBJ2-3; D is possibly TRBD2 (6 bases). V was trimmed by 7 bases and J by 2 bases, leaving 10 bases between them. CDR3 length equals 12 residues. Germline V gene lookup returns CDR1 SQVTM and CDR2 ANQGSEA. The CDR3 sequence: CSAGTHTDTQYF. The CDR3, as DNA: TGCAGCGCGGGGACTCACACAGATACGCAGTATTTT.

This chain uses TRBV27 with TRBJ1-1; D unresolved. V lost 5 bases, J lost 1 base, and 11 bases lay in between. The germline CDR1 and CDR2 sequences are MNHEY and SMNVEV (reference sequence). The CDR3 sequence is 14 residues long. CDR3 residues: CASSKTYGNTEAFF. CDR3 coding DNA: TGTGCCAGCAGTAAAACGTACGGGAACACTGAAGCTTTCTTT.

The chain links TRBV18 to TRBJ2-7; tentatively, D is TRBD1 (6 bases). The CDR3 runs 12 residues. Trimming took off 4 bases at V and 6 bases at J, with 10 bases between the two ends. From germline, CDR1 is KGHSH and CDR2 LQKENI. Here the CDR3 reads CASSQGGSEQYF. Here the CDR3 DNA reads TGTGCCAGCTCACAAGGGGGTTCCGAGCAGTACTTC.

J is TRBJ1-5 and V is TRBV19; the D gene is possibly TRBD1 (5 bases). This CDR3 is 15 amino acids long. Deletions cut 3 bases from V and 6 bases from J, with 15 bases between. The germline gives CDR1 LNHDA, CDR2 SQIVND (reference sequence). CDR3: CASSIGRATVQPQHF. Written as DNA, the CDR3 is TGTGCCAGTAGTATCGGCAGGGCCACAGTTCAGCCCCAGCATTTT.

V usage is TRBV10-1 and J usage is TRBJ2-3; the match to TRBD1 covers 7 bases. Germline CDR1 and CDR2: WNHNN and SYGVQD (reference sequence). V shed 4 bases and J 5 bases; nucleotides not matched to a gene: 3. The CDR3 is 13 residues long. CDR3 region: CASSARDRDTQYF. In DNA, the CDR3 is TGCGCCAGCAGTGCTCGGGACAGAGATACGCAGTATTTT.

Comment on this clone: The junction differs from germline at one of its ends, possibly a read error. The sample carries other DNA sequences with the same CDR3. V and J are TRBV4-1 and TRBJ2-7; 9 positions agree with TRBD1. Looked up from germline, CDR1 is MGHRA and CDR2 is YSYEKL. The CDR3 is 16 residues long. For the CDR3, the DNA is TGCGCCAGCAGTCAAGAGGCAGTGGGACAGGGTCGAAAGCAGTACTTC. Its protein is CASSQEAVGQGRKQYF.

A single count supports this clone. The chain has TRBV2 and TRBJ1-6; 8 nucleotides align to TRBD1. Looked up from germline, CDR1 is SNHLY and CDR2 is FYNNEI. CDR3 size: 13 residues. Trimming took 8 bases from V and 7 from J; bases not matched to a gene: 4. This chain's CDR3 is CASRQGSNSPLHF. CDR3 DNA sequence: TGTGCCAGCCGACAGGGGAGCAATTCACCCCTCCACTTT. Together with reference TRBV2 and TRBJ1-6, the CDR3 gives the full variable domain: EPEVTQTPSHQVTQMGQEVILRCVPISNHLYFYWYRQILGQKVEFLVSFYNNEISEKSEIFDDQFSVERPDGSNFTLKIRSTKLEDSAMYFCASRQGSNSPLHFGNGTRLTVT.

This clone was counted once. This rearrangement joins TRBV10-1 to TRBJ1-2, with TRBD1 matching 9 bases. CDR1 and CDR2 (germline): WNHNN, SYGVQD (reference sequence). The CDR3 consists of 18 residues. V dropped 6 bases and J dropped 4; count of bases not matched to a gene: 18. CDR3 sequence reads: CASSAIAGQGESLYGYTF. In DNA, the CDR3 is TGCGCCAGCAGCGCTATTGCGGGACAGGGTGAATCCCTCTATGGCTACACCTTC.

Regarding this clone: Other DNA sequences in the sample encode the same CDR3. J is TRBJ2-7 and V is TRBV18; D possibly corresponds to TRBD2 (5 bases). The germline V gene has CDR1 KGHSH and CDR2 LQKENI. The CDR3 spans 14 residues. V lost 2 bases and J lost 2, with 10 bases in between. The CDR3 loop reads CASSPGTGTYEQYF. The CDR3 DNA follows: TGTGCCAGCTCACCAGGTACGGGAACCTACGAGCAGTACTTC.

This chain connects TRBV9 to TRBJ2-3; D tentatively fits TRBD1 or TRBD2 (5 bases each). Germline assignment: CDR1 SGDLS and CDR2 YYNGEE. Trimming left V 4 bases short and J 3 bases short, with 15 bases between. The CDR3 length is 15 residues. CDR3 bases: TGTGCCAGCAGCCAGAGGGGAGTAGAGACAGATACGCAGTATTTT. Protein: CASSQRGVETDTQYF.

The chain employs TRBV5-6 and TRBJ2-2, with 10 nucleotides matching TRBD2. Germline V gene data show CDR1 as SGHDT and CDR2 as YYEEEE. The trim removed 0 bases at V and 1 base at J, leaving 6 bases unmatched. This CDR3 has 18 amino acids. This CDR3 reads CASSLVASGSGNTGELFF. CDR3 coding DNA: TGTGCCAGCAGCTTGGTGGCTAGCGGGAGCGGGAACACCGGGGAGCTGTTTTTT.

This sequence joins TRBV25-1 and TRBJ1-2, with 8 bases that match TRBD1. With V trimmed by 2 bases and J by 2 bases, 4 bases remained unmatched. The germline V gene has CDR1 MGHDK and CDR2 SYGVNS. The CDR3 runs 15 residues. The CDR3: CASSEPQGGNYGYTF. Here the CDR3 DNA reads TGTGCCAGCAGTGAACCACAGGGGGGAAACTATGGCTACACCTTC.

The V and J genes are TRBV28 and TRBJ1-1, with 9 bases aligning to TRBD1. The trim removed 5 bases at V and 3 bases at J, leaving 7 bases unmatched. Germline assignment: CDR1 MDHEN and CDR2 SYDVKM. CDR3 size: 15 residues. The CDR3 bases are TGTGCCAGCAGTCCAAGGGACAGGGATTACACTGAAGCTTTCTTT. It translates to CASSPRDRDYTEAFF.

The CDR3 DNA sequence: TGTGCCAGCAGCTTAGACGAGGGCCGGAGCAGTGACACCGGGGAGCTGTTTTTT. It yields the protein CASSLDEGRSSDTGELFF. The chain recombines TRBV7-9 with TRBJ2-2; D is perhaps TRBD2 (5 bases). V lost 1 base to trimming and J lost 3 bases, with 18 bases between them. The CDR3 length is 18 residues. Germline lookup yields CDR1 SEHNR and CDR2 FQNEAQ (reference sequence).

V gene TRBV7-2 combines with J gene TRBJ1-1; 9 positions match TRBD1. CDR1 is SGHTA and CDR2 is FQGNSA in the germline V gene. The CDR3 covers 13 residues. Trimming cost V 6 bases and J 2 bases; bases outside gene matches: 1. The CDR3 is CASRDRGNTEAFF. CDR3 DNA sequence: TGTGCCAGCAGGGACAGGGGTAACACTGAAGCTTTCTTT. Complete variable domain (other parts from reference TRBV7-2 and TRBJ1-1): GAGVSQSPSNKVTEKGKDVELRCDPISGHTALYWYRQSLGQGLEFLIYFQGNSAPDKSGLPSDRFSAERTGGSVSTLTIQRTQQEDSAVYLCASRDRGNTEAFFGQGTRLTVV.

The rearrangement joins TRBV2 to TRBJ1-5, with 8 bases aligning to TRBD1. Trimming at V came to 6 bases and at J to 2 bases, leaving 6 bases not matched to a gene. CDR1 is SNHLY and CDR2 is FYNNEI in the germline V gene. CDR3 length equals 15 residues. The DNA for the CDR3 is TGTGCCAGCAGCCCGGGACAGGTGGGCAATCAGCCCCAGCATTTT. It translates to CASSPGQVGNQPQHF. The full variable domain, its missing parts supplied by reference TRBV2 and TRBJ1-5, is EPEVTQTPSHQVTQMGQEVILRCVPISNHLYFYWYRQILGQKVEFLVSFYNNEISEKSEIFDDQFSVERPDGSNFTLKIRSTKLEDSAMYFCASSPGQVGNQPQHFGDGTRLSIL.

The rearrangement links TRBV7-8 to TRBJ2-3; D possibly corresponds to TRBD2 (5 bases). Trimming took off 4 bases at V and 5 bases at J, with 25 bases between the two ends. Germline V gives CDR1 SGHVS, CDR2 FQNEAQ. CDR3 length: 18 residues. CDR3 sequence reads: CASSYSPGSGKYGDTQYF. The CDR3 DNA reads as TGTGCCAGCAGCTATTCCCCGGGTTCGGGGAAATATGGAGATACGCAGTATTTT.